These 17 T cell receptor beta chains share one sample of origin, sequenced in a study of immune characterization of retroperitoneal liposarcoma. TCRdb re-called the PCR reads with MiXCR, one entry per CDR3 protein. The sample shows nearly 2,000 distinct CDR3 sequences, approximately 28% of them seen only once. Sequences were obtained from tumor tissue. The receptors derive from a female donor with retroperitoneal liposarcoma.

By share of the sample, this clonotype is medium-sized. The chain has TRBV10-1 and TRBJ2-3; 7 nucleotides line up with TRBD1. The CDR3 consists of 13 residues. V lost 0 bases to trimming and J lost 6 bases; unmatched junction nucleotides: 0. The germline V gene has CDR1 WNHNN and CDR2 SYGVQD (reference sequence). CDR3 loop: CASSESDRDTQYF. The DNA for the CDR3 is TGCGCCAGCAGTGAGTCGGACAGGGATACGCAGTATTTT.

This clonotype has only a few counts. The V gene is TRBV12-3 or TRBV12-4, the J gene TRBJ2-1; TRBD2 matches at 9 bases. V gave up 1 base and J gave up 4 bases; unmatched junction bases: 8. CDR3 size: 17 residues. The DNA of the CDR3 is TGTGCCAGCAGTTTAGTAGTTAGCGGGGGTGCGTACAATGAGCAGTTCTTC. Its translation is CASSLVVSGGAYNEQFF.

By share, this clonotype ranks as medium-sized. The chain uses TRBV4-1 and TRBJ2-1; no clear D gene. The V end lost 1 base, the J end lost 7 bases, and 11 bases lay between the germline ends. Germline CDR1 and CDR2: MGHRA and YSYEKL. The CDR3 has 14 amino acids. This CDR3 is CASSQARFANEQFF. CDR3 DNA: TGCGCCAGCAGCCAAGCCAGATTCGCTAATGAGCAGTTCTTC.

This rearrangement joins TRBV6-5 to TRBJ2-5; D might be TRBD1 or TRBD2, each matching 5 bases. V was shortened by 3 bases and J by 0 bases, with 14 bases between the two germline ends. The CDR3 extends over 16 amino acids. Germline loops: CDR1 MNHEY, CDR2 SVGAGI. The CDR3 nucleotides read TGTGCCAGCAGTTATTCGGGGACCGGGTACCAAGAGACCCAGTACTTC. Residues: CASSYSGTGYQETQYF.

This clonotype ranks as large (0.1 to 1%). CDR3 sequence reads: CASSSEFRTSTEAFF. The CDR3 nucleotides are TGTGCCAGCAGTTCGGAGTTCCGGACGAGCACTGAAGCTTTCTTT. The genes are TRBV6-1 and TRBJ1-1; D gene unclear. The germline gives CDR1 MNHNS, CDR2 SASEGT. There are 15 residues in the CDR3. V was pared by 5 bases and J by 4 bases, with 17 bases between.

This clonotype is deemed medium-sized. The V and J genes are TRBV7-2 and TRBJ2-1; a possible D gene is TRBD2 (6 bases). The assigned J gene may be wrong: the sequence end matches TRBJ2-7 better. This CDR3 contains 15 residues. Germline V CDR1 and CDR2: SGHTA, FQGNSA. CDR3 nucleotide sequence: TGTGCCAGCAGCCCCCGCGGGAAGGGCGCCGACGAGCAGTACTTC. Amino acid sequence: CASSPRGKGADEQYF.

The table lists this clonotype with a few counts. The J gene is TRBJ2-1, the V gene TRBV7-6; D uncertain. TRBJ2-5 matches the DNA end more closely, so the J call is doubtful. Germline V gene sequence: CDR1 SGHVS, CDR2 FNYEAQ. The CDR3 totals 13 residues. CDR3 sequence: CASSFNLRETQYF. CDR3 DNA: TGTGCCAGCAGCTTTAACCTGCGAGAGACCCAGTACTTC.

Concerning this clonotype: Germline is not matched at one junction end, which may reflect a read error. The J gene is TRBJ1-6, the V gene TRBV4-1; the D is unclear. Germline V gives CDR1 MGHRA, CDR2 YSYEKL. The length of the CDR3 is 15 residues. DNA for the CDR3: TGTGCCAGCAGCCAAAGTAACAGACAAAATTCACCCCTCCACTTT. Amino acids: CASSQSNRQNSPLHF.

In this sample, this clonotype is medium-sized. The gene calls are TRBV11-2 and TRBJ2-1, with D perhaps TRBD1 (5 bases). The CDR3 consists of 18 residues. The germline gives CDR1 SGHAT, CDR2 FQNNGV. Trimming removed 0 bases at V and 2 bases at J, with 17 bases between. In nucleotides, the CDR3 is TGTGCCAGCAGCTTAGACCCCCCCCAGGGTAGGCCCTACAATGAGCAGTTCTTC. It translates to CASSLDPPQGRPYNEQFF.

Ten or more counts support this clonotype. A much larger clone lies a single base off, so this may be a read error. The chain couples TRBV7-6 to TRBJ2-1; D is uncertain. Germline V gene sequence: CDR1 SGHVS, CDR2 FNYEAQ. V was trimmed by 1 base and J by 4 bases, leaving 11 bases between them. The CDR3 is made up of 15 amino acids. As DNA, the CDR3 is TGTGCCAGCAGCTTAGAGGCCGTCGGATACAATGAGCAGTTCTTC. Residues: CASSLEAVGYNEQFF.

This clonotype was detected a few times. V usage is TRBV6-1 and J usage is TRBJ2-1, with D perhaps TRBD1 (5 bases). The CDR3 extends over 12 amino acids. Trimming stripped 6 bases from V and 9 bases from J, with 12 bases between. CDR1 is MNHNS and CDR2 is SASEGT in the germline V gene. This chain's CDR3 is CASRDSSREQFF. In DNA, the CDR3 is TGTGCCAGCAGAGACAGTTCCCGTGAGCAGTTCTTC.

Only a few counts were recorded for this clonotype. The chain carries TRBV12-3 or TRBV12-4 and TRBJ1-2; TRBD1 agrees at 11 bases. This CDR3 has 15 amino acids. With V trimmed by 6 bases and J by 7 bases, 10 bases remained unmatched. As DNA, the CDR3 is TGTGCCAGCAGCCCCAAAGGACAGGGGGCTGGTGGCTACACCTTC. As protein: CASSPKGQGAGGYTF.

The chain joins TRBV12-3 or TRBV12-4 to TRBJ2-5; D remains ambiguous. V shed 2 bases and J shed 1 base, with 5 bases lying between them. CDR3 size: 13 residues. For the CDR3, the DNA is TGTGCCAGCAGTTTAAGCCCCCAAGAGACCCAGTACTTC. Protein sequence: CASSLSPQETQYF.

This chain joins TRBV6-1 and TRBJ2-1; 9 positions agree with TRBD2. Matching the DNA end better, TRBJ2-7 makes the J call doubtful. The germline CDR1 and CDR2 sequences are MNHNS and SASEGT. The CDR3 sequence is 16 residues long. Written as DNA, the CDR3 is TGTGCCAGCAGTGCCCCTAGCGGGACTAGCTCCTACGAGCAGTACTTC. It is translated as CASSAPSGTSSYEQYF.

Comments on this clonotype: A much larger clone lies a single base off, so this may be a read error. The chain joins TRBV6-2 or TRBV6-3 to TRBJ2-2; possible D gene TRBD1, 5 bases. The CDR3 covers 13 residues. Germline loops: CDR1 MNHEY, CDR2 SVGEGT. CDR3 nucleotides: TGTGCCAGCAGTGGAGAAGGACATGCCAGTCCCGTTTTT. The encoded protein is CASSGEGHASPVF.

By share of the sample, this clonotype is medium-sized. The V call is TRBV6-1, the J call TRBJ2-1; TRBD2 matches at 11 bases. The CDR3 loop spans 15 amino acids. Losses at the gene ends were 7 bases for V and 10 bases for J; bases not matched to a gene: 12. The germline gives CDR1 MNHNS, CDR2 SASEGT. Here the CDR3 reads CASKKGLAENYEQFF. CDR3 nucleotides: TGTGCCAGCAAGAAGGGACTAGCGGAGAACTACGAGCAGTTCTTC.

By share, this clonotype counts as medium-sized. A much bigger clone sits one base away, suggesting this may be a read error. Here the CDR3 reads CAGRLAGRNEQYF. CDR3 DNA: TGTGCCGGCCGACTAGCGGGAAGGAATGAGCAGTACTTC. The chain recombines TRBV6-1 with TRBJ2-1, with 11 bases lining up with TRBD2. Gene TRBJ2-7 matches the end of the DNA better, so the J call may be wrong. The CDR3 contains 13 residues. CDR1 is MNHNS and CDR2 is SASEGT in the germline V gene.